This record concerns one T cell receptor (beta chain) sequence. Its binding antigen is unknown. Here, both gene names and germline sequences come from the mouse. The CDR3 goes on 4 residues after the read ends, and that part is filled in from the germline J gene. The data were obtained in a study of CD8+ T cells in alopecia areata listed by TCRdb under 2018. Background on the whole study: Skin from C3H/HeJ donors with spontaneous alopecia (about 6-13 months old) was grafted onto female C3H/HeJ recipients that were roughly 7-11 weeks old. To study T cell clonal expansion in alopecia areata, the researchers applied high-throughput TCRbeta sequencing to both the C3H/HeJ mouse model and human patients. Human TCRbeta sequencing covered scalp tissue and sorted CD4+ and CD8+ peripheral blood T cells from patchy and totalis/universalis alopecia areata patients and healthy controls. Scalp clonality was compared among normal scalp (n=4), patchy alopecia areata scalp (n=8), and alopecia totalis/universalis scalp (n=8). RNA came from the PAXgene miRNA kit for fixed scalp, the miRNeasy kit for PBMCs, and the RNeasy kit for mouse skin. TCRbeta CDR3 regions were amplified by immunoSEQ multiplex PCR with 35 Vbeta forward and 13 Jbeta reverse primers. Study-wide conclusions, independent of this receptor: Shared TCR sequences between patients were less evident than in mice, which may be partly attributable to HLA diversity in the patient population. Compared with normal scalp, lesional scalp, particularly in alopecia totalis/universalis, had higher clonality and more expanded CD8+ clones, which suggests antigenic drive. Resident alphabeta T cells in normal human skin are also sequenced, complicating scalp TCR repertoire analysis, unlike mouse skin dominated by gammadelta T cells.

Pooled mouse cutaneous lymph node cells were stained for CD4, CD8alpha, NKG2D, NKG2ACE and other markers, then sorted on a BD Influx. Taken from the germline V gene (reference sequence), the CDR1 and CDR2 loops are NSQYPW and LRSPGD. There are 17 amino acids in the CDR3, from cysteine to phenylalanine inclusive. The CDR3 was read in part: 39 bases, with the frame set at base 1. Trimmed from V: 1 base; trimmed from J: 2 bases; junction bases lacking a gene match: 6. Library creation used the immunoSEQ multiplex PCR assay. For TCR sequencing, RNA was extracted from every sample and reverse transcribed into cDNA to serve as template. SuperScript III was used for first-strand cDNA synthesis, primed with a 2:1 mix of oligo-dT and random hexamers. A synthetic immune receptor repertoire was used to assess amplification bias, and residual bias was removed computationally. Sequencing of the libraries was done on Illumina HiSeq using 60 bp reads that spanned the CDR3 and were read from J toward V. From the authors' description of their analysis: Raw reads were preprocessed to remove errors, and CDR3 was defined according to IMGT conventions as the region from the conserved cysteine to phenylalanine. Clonality was computed by normalizing Shannon entropy by log2 of the number of productive unique TCRs and subtracting the result from 1. Scalp TCRbeta sequences were cross-referenced with sorted blood CD4 and CD8 repertoires so that the CD4 or CD8 identity of scalp clones could be inferred. Here the immuneACCESS table is served through TCRdb, limited to in-frame sequences with V and J called. Missing clones are a known gap in these copies; in checked studies unresolved V genes cover under half, and the rest lacks a known reason. V and J calls and clone size are given by that table; D and trimming were obtained from the DNA. Here the sample lists about 270,000 clones, none seen once only. Less than 1.5% of the sample belongs to the ten largest clones.

This receptor was identified in a C3H/HeJ mouse with alopecia areata. The MHC haplotype that this mouse strain carries is H2-k. The sequence links TRBV1 to TRBJ2-5, with 10 junctional bases fitting TRBD2. The sequencing sample was made of CD4+ T cells sorted from a lymph node. This receptor has the CDR3 CTCSAGWGGASQDTQYF. CDR3 bases read: TGCACCTGCAGTGCAGGCTGGGGGGGCGCTAGCCAAGAC.